The 28 T cell receptor beta chains below all came from one sample that was sequenced in a study of T-cell memory formation after mild COVID-19. One entry per CDR3 protein results from TCRdb running MiXCR on the 5' RACE reads. The table shows 300,000 to 400,000 distinct CDR3 sequences, with more than 20% occurring only once. The sample consisted of PBMCs or a T cell subset sorted from them (not recorded which). These TCRs come from an adult woman who had mild COVID-19 (a few samples of this study predate the infection). Cell type and time point are not known.

The sample holds a few counts of this clonotype. The chain carries TRBV12-3 or TRBV12-4 and TRBJ2-5, with 7 positions matching TRBD1. V trimming: 6 bases; J trimming: 5 bases; junction bases outside the gene matches: 6. The CDR3 extends over 13 amino acids. This chain's CDR3 is CASSRDRRETQYF. The CDR3 DNA reads as TGTGCCAGCAGCCGGGACAGAAGGGAGACCCAGTACTTC.

The rearrangement joins TRBV5-1 to TRBJ1-1; 9 nucleotides agree with TRBD1. The CDR3 extends over 15 amino acids. CDR1 is SGHRS, CDR2 YFSETQ, per germline. The J segment lost 6 bases and the V segment lost 6 bases, leaving 12 bases of the junction unmatched. The CDR3 region is CASNFAGTGYAEAFF. The DNA for the CDR3 is TGCGCCAGCAACTTCGCCGGGACAGGGTACGCTGAAGCTTTCTTT.

The gene calls are TRBV30 and TRBJ2-3; D not resolved. Germline CDR1 GTSNPN, CDR2 SVGIG (reference sequence). Trimming cost V 5 bases and J 4 bases, with 16 bases left between them. This CDR3 spans 14 amino acids. Here the CDR3 DNA reads TGTGCCTGGGGCAAAGGCCCCACGGCAGATACGCAGTATTTT. Translating gives CAWGKGPTADTQYF.

The chain recombines TRBV12-3 or TRBV12-4 with TRBJ2-7; 7 bases map to TRBD2. The trim removed 0 bases at V and 2 bases at J, leaving 13 bases unmatched. This CDR3 region has 18 residues. The CDR3 region is CASSLAGGLGRPTYEQYF. The CDR3, as DNA: TGTGCCAGCAGTTTAGCGGGGGGTCTCGGGAGGCCAACCTACGAGCAGTACTTC.

The genes are TRBV12-3 or TRBV12-4 and TRBJ1-2; TRBD1 is a possible D gene (5 bases). With 6 bases removed from V and 8 bases from J, the gap between germline ends came to 16 bases. CDR3 length: 13 amino acids. CDR3 region: CASRLQGMAGYTF. CDR3 bases: TGTGCCAGCAGACTCCAGGGTATGGCGGGCTACACCTTC.

V and J are TRBV5-1 and TRBJ2-5, with a possible D match to TRBD1 (8 bases). Germline V gives CDR1 SGHRS, CDR2 YFSETQ. V lost 5 bases to trimming and J lost 6 bases, with 17 bases between them. The CDR3 is made up of 14 amino acids. The DNA for the CDR3 is TGCGCCAGCAGTTCCGACAGGGGAGGGCAGACCCAGTACTTC. Its translation: CASSSDRGGQTQYF.

This clonotype was seen a few times. The chain couples TRBV12-3 or TRBV12-4 to TRBJ2-5, with 11 bases fitting TRBD2. The CDR3 loop spans 18 amino acids. Trimming took 5 bases from V and 1 from J; bases not matched to a gene: 12. The DNA of the CDR3 is TGTGCCAGCAGTCCCCGTTGGGCTAGCGGGGGGATCCAAGAGACCCAGTACTTC. Translating gives CASSPRWASGGIQETQYF.

V is TRBV4-2 and J is TRBJ2-5; D remains ambiguous. Looked up from germline, CDR1 is LGHNA and CDR2 is YNFKEQ. V lost 0 bases and J lost 2, with 10 bases in between. The CDR3 length is 15 residues. The CDR3 sequence is CASSQDQADQETQYF. CDR3 nucleotides: TGTGCCAGCAGCCAAGATCAAGCAGATCAAGAGACCCAGTACTTC.

This chain connects TRBV20-1 to TRBJ1-1; weak D call: TRBD1 (5 bases). The germline gives CDR1 DFQATT, CDR2 SNEGSKA (reference sequence). V lost 6 bases and J lost 0, with 11 bases in between. This CDR3 has 13 residues. CDR3 in amino acids: CSAKGPMNTEAFF. Written as DNA, the CDR3 is TGCAGTGCCAAGGGACCTATGAACACTGAAGCTTTCTTT.

This clonotype was counted many times. This chain joins TRBV9 and TRBJ2-1; tentatively, D is TRBD1 (6 bases). The V gene's germline CDR1 is SGDLS and CDR2 YYNGEE. V was cut by 3 bases and J by 4 bases, with 20 bases left in between. The CDR3 contains 17 residues. The CDR3 DNA sequence: TGTGCCAGCAGCGCCCAGCAGGGACATGATGGTTACAATGAGCAGTTCTTC. Amino acids: CASSAQQGHDGYNEQFF.

This clonotype was detected only a few times. This chain connects TRBV6-5 to TRBJ2-1; 14 nucleotides line up with TRBD2. This CDR3 comprises 16 residues. Trimming took 4 bases from V and 8 from J; bases not matched to a gene: 7. The germline V gene encodes CDR1 MNHEY and CDR2 SVGAGI. In DNA form, the CDR3 reads TGTGCCAGCAGTTCCTCCGGGACTAGCGGGAGATATGAGCAGTTCTTC. It codes for CASSSSGTSGRYEQFF.

This clonotype was seen more than once but under ten times. The chain has TRBV10-3 and TRBJ2-3; 10 positions match TRBD2. Trimming took 8 bases from V and 1 from J; bases not matched to a gene: 6. The CDR3 runs to 15 residues. Germline V gene sequence: CDR1 ENHRY, CDR2 SYGVKD. CDR3 nucleotide sequence: TGTGCCATCGGTCGGCTAGCGGGGGGCACAGATACGCAGTATTTT. Protein product: CAIGRLAGGTDTQYF.

J is TRBJ2-2 and V is TRBV29-1; 7 bases map to TRBD1. The CDR3 is made up of 14 amino acids. The germline V gene has CDR1 SQVTM and CDR2 ANQGSEA. Trimming took 7 bases from V and 2 from J; bases not matched to a gene: 7. Here the CDR3 reads CSAQRQGNTGELFF. CDR3 DNA sequence: TGCAGCGCCCAAAGACAGGGTAACACCGGGGAGCTGTTTTTT.

This clonotype was recorded a few times. The chain uses TRBV24-1 and TRBJ2-7, with D tentatively TRBD1 (6 bases). Germline CDR1 reads KGHDR; CDR2 reads SFDVKD. The germline V and J ends were trimmed by 7 bases and 3 bases, with 9 bases remaining between them. The CDR3 has 12 amino acids. The CDR3 reads CATSLTGYEQYF. CDR3 bases: TGTGCCACCAGCTTGACAGGCTACGAGCAGTACTTC.

The rearrangement uses TRBV19 and TRBJ1-3, with D maybe TRBD1 (6 bases). V was cut by 1 base and J by 0 bases, with 10 bases left in between. Germline V gene sequence: CDR1 LNHDA, CDR2 SQIVND (reference sequence). The CDR3 consists of 16 residues. CDR3 bases: TGTGCCAGTAGTATAGGGACAGCCCGCTCTGGAAACACCATATATTTT. Protein sequence: CASSIGTARSGNTIYF.

J is TRBJ1-2 and V is TRBV19, with 8 positions matching TRBD1. CDR3 length: 14 amino acids. V lost 4 bases, J lost 8 bases, and 9 bases stayed unmatched. Germline V gives CDR1 LNHDA, CDR2 SQIVND (reference sequence). The CDR3 coding sequence is TGTGCCAGTAGTACGACAGGGGATATGGGCGGCTACACCTTC. It encodes CASSTTGDMGGYTF.

The gene calls are TRBV12-3 or TRBV12-4 and TRBJ1-4, with D unresolved. V lost 3 bases to trimming and J lost 8 bases, with 10 bases between them. The CDR3 loop spans 13 amino acids. The CDR3 is CASSFKGREKLFF. For the CDR3, the DNA is TGTGCCAGCAGTTTCAAGGGTCGGGAAAAACTGTTTTTT.

This clonotype was recorded a few times. The V call is TRBV19, the J call TRBJ2-1; maybe TRBD2 (5 bases). The CDR3 sequence is 14 residues long. Germline CDR1 and CDR2: LNHDA and SQIVND (reference sequence). V lost 6 bases to trimming and J lost 5 bases, with 14 bases between them. CDR3 loop: CASRGRGRDNEQFF. CDR3 sequence (DNA): TGTGCCAGTAGAGGACGGGGAAGAGACAATGAGCAGTTCTTC. The full variable domain, its missing parts supplied by reference TRBV19 and TRBJ2-1, is DGGITQSPKYLFRKEGQNVTLSCEQNLNHDAMYWYRQDPGQGLRLIYYSQIVNDFQKGDIAEGYSVSREKKESFPLTVTSAQKNPTAFYLCASRGRGRDNEQFFGPGTRLTVL.

This clonotype has just a few counts. This chain connects TRBV7-8 to TRBJ2-7; 9 bases are shared with TRBD1. V gave up 5 bases and J gave up 4 bases; unmatched junction bases: 12. CDR3 size: 16 residues. Germline V CDR1 and CDR2: SGHVS, FQNEAQ. The CDR3 bases are TGTGCCAGCAGCATGCCCCGGGACAGGGAGACTTACGAGCAGTACTTC. Protein sequence: CASSMPRDRETYEQYF.

V and J are TRBV18 and TRBJ2-5; D is unresolved. The germline V and J ends were trimmed by 6 bases and 1 base, with 12 bases remaining between them. The CDR3 sequence is 14 residues long. CDR1 and CDR2 from the germline V gene are KGHSH and LQKENI. The CDR3 loop reads CASSPTATQETQYF. The CDR3 bases are TGTGCCAGCTCCCCCACGGCTACCCAAGAGACCCAGTACTTC.

In this sample, this clonotype turned up a few times. The J gene is TRBJ2-1, the V gene TRBV5-1; TRBD2 aligns across 8 bases. The CDR3 is 15 amino acids. The V gene's germline CDR1 is SGHRS and CDR2 YFSETQ. J was trimmed by 2 bases and V by 0 bases; bases with no gene match: 1. CDR3 amino acids: CASSLDGRAYNEQFF. CDR3 DNA: TGCGCCAGCAGCTTGGACGGGAGGGCCTACAATGAGCAGTTCTTC.

This clonotype was counted a few times. The V call is TRBV7-9, the J call TRBJ2-5; D call uncertain. CDR1 SEHNR and CDR2 FQNEAQ come from the germline V gene (reference sequence). The CDR3 consists of 13 residues. The V and J ends lost 5 bases and 1 base respectively, with 8 bases between them. The CDR3 bases are TGTGCCAGCAGCCAAGGGTTCCAAGAGACCCAGTACTTC. It translates to CASSQGFQETQYF.

This clonotype came up many times. The chain carries TRBV12-3 or TRBV12-4 and TRBJ2-7, with 12 nucleotides matching TRBD2. The V gene end was trimmed by 6 bases and the J gene end by 4 bases; junction bases not matched to a gene: 10. The CDR3 has 16 residues. CDR3 loop: CASSKGLAGSGYEQYF. CDR3 coding DNA: TGTGCCAGCAGCAAGGGACTAGCGGGCTCCGGGTACGAGCAGTACTTC.

The chain recombines TRBV6-1 with TRBJ2-7; 8 bases are shared with TRBD2. The germline gives CDR1 MNHNS, CDR2 SASEGT. The ends lost 6 bases at V and 6 bases at J; junction bases unmatched: 10. CDR3 length: 14 residues. CDR3 nucleotides: TGTGCCAGCAGATCGCGGGGGGCCCCCTCCGAGCAGTACTTC. It codes for CASRSRGAPSEQYF.

The chain couples TRBV24-1 to TRBJ1-2; D possibly corresponds to TRBD1 (5 bases). The germline gives CDR1 KGHDR, CDR2 SFDVKD. The CDR3 has 13 amino acids. Trimming took 9 bases from V and 3 from J, leaving 13 bases between them. The CDR3 region is CATRGTQDYGYTF. CDR3 nucleotide sequence: TGTGCCACCCGAGGGACGCAGGACTATGGCTACACCTTC.

This sequence joins TRBV14 and TRBJ1-1, with TRBD1 matching over 8 bases. CDR3 length: 13 amino acids. CDR1 and CDR2 (germline): SGHDN, FVKESK. Trimming cost V 6 bases and J 4 bases; bases outside gene matches: 4. The CDR3 loop is CASRWQGATEAFF. CDR3 in DNA: TGTGCCAGCAGGTGGCAGGGGGCCACTGAAGCTTTCTTT.

V usage is TRBV7-7 and J usage is TRBJ2-1; 9 bases agree with TRBD2. V shed 5 bases and J 6 bases; nucleotides not matched to a gene: 8. CDR1 and CDR2 from the germline V gene are SSHAT and FNYEAQ (reference sequence). The CDR3 totals 15 residues. The CDR3 spells CASSPQVAGANEQFF. As DNA, the CDR3 is TGTGCCAGCAGCCCTCAGGTAGCGGGGGCCAATGAGCAGTTCTTC. Looking up the rest from reference TRBV7-7 and TRBJ2-1 gives the full variable domain: GAGVSQSPRYKVTKRGQDVTLRCDPISSHATLYWYQQALGQGPEFLTYFNYEAQPDKSGLPSDRFSAERPEGSISTLTIQRTEQRDSAMYRCASSPQVAGANEQFFGPGTRLTVL.

This clonotype occurred many times. The V and J genes are TRBV5-1 and TRBJ2-1; TRBD2 matches at 9 bases. This CDR3 spans 14 amino acids. Germline values: CDR1 SGHRS, CDR2 YFSETQ. With V trimmed by 6 bases and J by 4 bases, 5 bases remained unmatched. CDR3 in DNA: TGCGCCAGCAATGTGGCGGGGGGGTACAATGAGCAGTTCTTC. This sequence encodes CASNVAGGYNEQFF. The full variable domain, in which reference TRBV5-1 and TRBJ2-1 provide the parts outside the CDR3, is KAGVTQTPRYLIKTRGQQVTLSCSPISGHRSVSWYQQTPGQGLQFLFEYFSETQRNKGNFPGRFSGRQFSNSRSEMNVSTLELGDSALYLCASNVAGGYNEQFFGPGTRLTVL.